These 9 T cell receptor beta chains originate from one sample sequenced in a study of T-cell reconstitution after alpha-beta-depleted transplantation in children. Unique molecular identifiers were incorporated during preparation of the TCRbeta library. A single record per CDR3 protein comes from TCRdb applying MiXCR to the PCR reads. The sample includes approximately 190,000 distinct CDR3 sequences, around 9.2% of them seen just once. Sequencing used PBMCs, mostly from graft donor cells, obtained 360 days after TCRalphabeta/CD19-depleted stem cell transplant. Receptor source: a male patient between 2 and 15 years old who had a stem cell transplant for acute myeloid leukemia, so the T cells may come from the graft donor.

V is TRBV12-3 or TRBV12-4 and J is TRBJ2-2; D may be TRBD1 (5 bases). CDR3 length: 15 residues. The germline V and J ends were trimmed by 6 bases and 3 bases, with 14 bases remaining between them. CDR3 protein: CASRREDTHTGELFF. Written as DNA, the CDR3 is TGTGCCAGCAGACGAGAGGACACACACACCGGGGAGCTGTTTTTT.

This clonotype was seen repeatedly, ten times or more. The chain links TRBV27 to TRBJ1-4; D gene unclear. The CDR3 totals 16 residues. Trimming left V 0 bases short and J 0 bases short, with 8 bases between. Germline V lookup: CDR1 MNHEY, CDR2 SMNVEV (reference sequence). CDR3 DNA: TGTGCCAGCAGTTTATCAGCAGGAACAACTAATGAAAAACTGTTTTTT. Its translation: CASSLSAGTTNEKLFF. The complete variable domain, with remaining parts taken from reference TRBV27 and TRBJ1-4, reads EAQVTQNPRYLITVTGKKLTVTCSQNMNHEYMSWYRQDPGLGLRQIYYSMNVEVTDKGDVPEGYKVSRKEKRNFPLILESPSPNQTSLYFCASSLSAGTTNEKLFFGSGTQLSVL.

This clonotype was picked up many times. The chain combines TRBV24-1 with TRBJ2-1, with D tentatively TRBD1 or TRBD2 (5 bases each). Germline V lookup: CDR1 KGHDR, CDR2 SFDVKD. The ends were cut back, 2 bases at V and 5 bases at J, with 9 bases in the middle. This CDR3 comprises 14 residues. The CDR3 protein is CATSDSGHHNEQFF. The CDR3 region has the DNA TGTGCCACCAGTGATTCGGGGCATCACAATGAGCAGTTCTTC.

The gene calls are TRBV12-3 or TRBV12-4 and TRBJ2-2; D gene ambiguous. The V end was cut by 1 base, the J end by 4 bases, with 7 bases between. This CDR3 is built from 14 residues. The CDR3 DNA reads as TGTGCCAGCAGTTTAGAAAGGCCCACCGGGGAGCTGTTTTTT. Translated, it gives CASSLERPTGELFF.

This clonotype was seen more than once but under ten times. This chain uses TRBV10-3 with TRBJ1-5; D remains unclear. V gave up 8 bases and J gave up 7 bases, with 15 bases separating them. Germline lookup yields CDR1 ENHRY and CDR2 SYGVKD. The CDR3 contains 13 residues. The CDR3 nucleotides are TGTGCCATCGGAAAAAGGGAGGGACAGCCCCAGCATTTT. As protein: CAIGKREGQPQHF.

The chain is built from TRBV7-2 and TRBJ2-7; 7 nucleotides agree with TRBD2. The junction had 15 bases not matched to a gene; V was cut back by 5 bases and J by 8 bases. The CDR3 is made up of 15 amino acids. From germline, CDR1 is SGHTA and CDR2 FQGNSA. CDR3 residues: CASSPTSRGSGQQYF. The CDR3 nucleotides read TGTGCCAGCAGCCCCACCTCAAGGGGTAGCGGGCAGCAGTACTTC.

This clonotype was detected only a few times. The rearrangement links TRBV9 to TRBJ1-2, with a tentative D call TRBD1 (6 bases). V lost 2 bases to trimming and J lost 1 base, with 18 bases between them. The CDR3 spans 17 residues. Germline V gives CDR1 SGDLS, CDR2 YYNGEE. The CDR3 loop is CASSVPNRGAINYGYTF. In DNA form, the CDR3 reads TGTGCCAGCAGCGTGCCGAATCGGGGGGCTATTAACTATGGCTACACCTTC.

In its sample, this clonotype was seen a few times. The rearrangement links TRBV19 to TRBJ1-1; a weak D match, TRBD1 (6 bases). The CDR3 totals 15 residues. From germline, CDR1 is LNHDA and CDR2 SQIVND (reference sequence). Deletions cut 7 bases from V and 3 bases from J, with 18 bases between. CDR3 sequence (DNA): TGTGCCAGTAATCCTCGGGGGCGCGAGGACACTGAAGCTTTCTTT. It is translated as CASNPRGREDTEAFF.

This chain links TRBV6-5 with TRBJ1-4; 7 bases align to TRBD1. This CDR3 contains 16 residues. Losses at the gene ends were 2 bases for V and 5 bases for J; bases not matched to a gene: 8. CDR1 MNHEY and CDR2 SVGAGI come from the germline V gene. Written as DNA, the CDR3 is TGTGCCAGCAGTTACCTCCTGGGGACAGTAAATGAAAAACTGTTTTTT. Translation: CASSYLLGTVNEKLFF.